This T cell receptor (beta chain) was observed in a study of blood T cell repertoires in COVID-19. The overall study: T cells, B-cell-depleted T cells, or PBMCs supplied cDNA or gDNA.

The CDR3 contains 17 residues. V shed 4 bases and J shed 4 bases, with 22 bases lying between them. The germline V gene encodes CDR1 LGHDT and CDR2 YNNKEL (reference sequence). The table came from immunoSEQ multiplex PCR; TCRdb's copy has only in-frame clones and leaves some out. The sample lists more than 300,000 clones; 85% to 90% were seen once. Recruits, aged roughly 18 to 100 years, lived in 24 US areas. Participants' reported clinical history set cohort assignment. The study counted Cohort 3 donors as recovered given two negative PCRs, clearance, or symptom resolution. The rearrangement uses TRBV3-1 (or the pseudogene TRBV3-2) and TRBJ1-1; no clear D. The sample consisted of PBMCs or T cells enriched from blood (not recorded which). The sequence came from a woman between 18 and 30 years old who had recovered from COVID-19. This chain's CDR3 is CASSPEGTVVSSTEAFF. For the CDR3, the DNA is TGTGCCAGCAGCCCCGAGGGAACAGTCGTGTCGTCCACTGAAGCTTTCTTT.